The subject of this entry is one T cell receptor (beta chain). The record originates from a study of blood T cell repertoires in COVID-19. Study in general: Some COVID-19 samples were acute and others convalescent; all came from the United States, Italy and Spain.

This CDR3 spans 13 amino acids. Trimming stripped 5 bases from V and 5 bases from J, with 13 bases between. Germline V CDR1 and CDR2: LNHDA, SQIVND (reference sequence). TCRdb's table, derived via immunoSEQ multiplex PCR, lists solely in-frame clones and lacks some. Of a few hundred thousand clones listed, over 75% are singletons. Input material: peripheral blood. The TCR sequence derives from a human donor in a cohort sampled during active COVID-19. V usage is TRBV19 and J usage is TRBJ2-7, with D perhaps TRBD1 (5 bases). The CDR3 loop reads CASSGAVRDEQYF. The CDR3 DNA reads TGTGCCAGTAGTGGGGCAGTTCGGGACGAGCAGTACTTC.